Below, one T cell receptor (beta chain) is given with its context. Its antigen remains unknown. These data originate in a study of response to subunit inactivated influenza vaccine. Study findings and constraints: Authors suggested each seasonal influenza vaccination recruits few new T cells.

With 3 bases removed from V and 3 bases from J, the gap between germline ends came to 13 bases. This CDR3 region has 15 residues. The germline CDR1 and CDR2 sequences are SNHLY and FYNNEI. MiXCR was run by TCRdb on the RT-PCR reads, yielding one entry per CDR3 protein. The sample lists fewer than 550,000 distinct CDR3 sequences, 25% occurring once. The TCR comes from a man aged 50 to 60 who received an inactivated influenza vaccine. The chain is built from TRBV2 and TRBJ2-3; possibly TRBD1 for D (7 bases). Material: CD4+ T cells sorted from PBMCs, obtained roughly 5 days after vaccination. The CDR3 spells CASSDLRGRTDTQYF. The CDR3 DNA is TGTGCCAGCAGTGACCTCAGGGGGAGGACAGATACGCAGTATTTT.